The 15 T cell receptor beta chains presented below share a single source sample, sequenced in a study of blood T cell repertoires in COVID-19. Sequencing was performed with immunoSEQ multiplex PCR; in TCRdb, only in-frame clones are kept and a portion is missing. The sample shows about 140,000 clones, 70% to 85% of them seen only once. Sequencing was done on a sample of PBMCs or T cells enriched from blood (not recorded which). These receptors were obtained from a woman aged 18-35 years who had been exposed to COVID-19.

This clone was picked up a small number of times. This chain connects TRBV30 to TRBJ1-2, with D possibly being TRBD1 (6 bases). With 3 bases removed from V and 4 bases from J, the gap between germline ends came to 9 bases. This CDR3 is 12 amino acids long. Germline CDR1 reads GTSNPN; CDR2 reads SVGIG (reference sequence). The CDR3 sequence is CAWRGAGYGYTF. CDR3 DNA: TGTGCCTGGAGGGGGGCCGGCTATGGCTACACCTTC.

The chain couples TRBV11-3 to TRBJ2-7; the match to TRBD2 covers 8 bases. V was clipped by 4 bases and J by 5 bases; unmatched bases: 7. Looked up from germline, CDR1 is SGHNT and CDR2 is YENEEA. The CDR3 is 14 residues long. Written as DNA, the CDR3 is TGTGCCAGCAGCTCAAGCGGGAGTCTTAACGAGCAGTACTTC. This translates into CASSSSGSLNEQYF. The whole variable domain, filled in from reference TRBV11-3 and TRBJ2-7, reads EAGVVQSPRYKIIEKKQPVAFWCNPISGHNTLYWYLQNLGQGPELLIRYENEEAVDDSQLPKDRFSAERLKGVDSTLKIQPAELGDSAVYLCASSSSGSLNEQYFGPGTRLTVT.

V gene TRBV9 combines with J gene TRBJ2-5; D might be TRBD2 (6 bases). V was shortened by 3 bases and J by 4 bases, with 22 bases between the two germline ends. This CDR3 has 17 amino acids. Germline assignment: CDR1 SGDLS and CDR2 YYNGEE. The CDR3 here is CASSAQRGTGRLETQYF. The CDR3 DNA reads TGTGCCAGCAGCGCGCAACGGGGAACCGGGAGATTAGAGACCCAGTACTTC.

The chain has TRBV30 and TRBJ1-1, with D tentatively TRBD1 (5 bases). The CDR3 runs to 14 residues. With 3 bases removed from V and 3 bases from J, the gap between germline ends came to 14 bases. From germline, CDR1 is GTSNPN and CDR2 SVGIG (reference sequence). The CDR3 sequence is CAWRPRVYDTEAFF. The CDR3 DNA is TGTGCCTGGAGACCCAGGGTTTATGACACTGAAGCTTTCTTT.

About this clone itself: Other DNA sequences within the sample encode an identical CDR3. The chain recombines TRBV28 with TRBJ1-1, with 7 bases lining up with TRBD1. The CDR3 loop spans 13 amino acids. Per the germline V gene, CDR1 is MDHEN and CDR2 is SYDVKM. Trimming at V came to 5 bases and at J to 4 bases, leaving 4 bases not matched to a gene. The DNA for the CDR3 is TGTGCCAGCAGTCTAACAGGGGCCACTGAAGCTTTCTTT. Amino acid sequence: CASSLTGATEAFF.

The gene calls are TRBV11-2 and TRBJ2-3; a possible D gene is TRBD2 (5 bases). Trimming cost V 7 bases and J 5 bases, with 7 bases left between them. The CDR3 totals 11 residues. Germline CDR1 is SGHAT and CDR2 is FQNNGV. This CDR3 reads CASIGRDTQYF. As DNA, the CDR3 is TGTGCCAGCATTGGGAGAGATACGCAGTATTTT. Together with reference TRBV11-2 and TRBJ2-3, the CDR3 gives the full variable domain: EAGVAQSPRYKIIEKRQSVAFWCNPISGHATLYWYQQILGQGPKLLIQFQNNGVVDDSQLPKDRFSAERLKGVDSTLKIQPAKLEDSAVYLCASIGRDTQYFGPGTRLTVL.

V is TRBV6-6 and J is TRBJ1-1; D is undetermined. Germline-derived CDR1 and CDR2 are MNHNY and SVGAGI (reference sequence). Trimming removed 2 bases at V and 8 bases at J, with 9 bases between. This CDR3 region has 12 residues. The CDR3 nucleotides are TGTGCCAGCAGTTACGACGCAGGCGAAGCTTTCTTT. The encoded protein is CASSYDAGEAFF.

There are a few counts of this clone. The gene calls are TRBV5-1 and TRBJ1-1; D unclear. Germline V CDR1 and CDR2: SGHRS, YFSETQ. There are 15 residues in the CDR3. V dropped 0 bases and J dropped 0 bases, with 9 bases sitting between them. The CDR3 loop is CASSLAGVVNTEAFF. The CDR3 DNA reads TGCGCCAGCAGCTTGGCCGGAGTTGTGAACACTGAAGCTTTCTTT.

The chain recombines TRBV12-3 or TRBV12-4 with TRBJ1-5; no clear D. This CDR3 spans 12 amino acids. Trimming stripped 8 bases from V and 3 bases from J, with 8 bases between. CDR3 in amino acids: CASRVFNQPQHF. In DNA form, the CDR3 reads TGTGCCAGCCGGGTTTTCAATCAGCCCCAGCATTTT.

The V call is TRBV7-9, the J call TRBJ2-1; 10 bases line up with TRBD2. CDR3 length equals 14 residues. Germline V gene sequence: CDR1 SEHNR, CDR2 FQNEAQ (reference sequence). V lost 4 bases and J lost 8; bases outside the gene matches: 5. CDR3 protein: CASSSSGSGDEQFF. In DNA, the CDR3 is TGTGCCAGCAGCTCTAGCGGGAGCGGCGATGAGCAGTTCTTC.

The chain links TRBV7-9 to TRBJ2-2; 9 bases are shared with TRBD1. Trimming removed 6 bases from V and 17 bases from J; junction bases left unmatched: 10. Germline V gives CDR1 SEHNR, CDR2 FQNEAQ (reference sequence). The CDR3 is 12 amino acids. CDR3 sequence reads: CASRFSGTGFFF. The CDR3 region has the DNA TGTGCCAGCAGGTTCTCCGGGACAGGGTTTTTTTTT.

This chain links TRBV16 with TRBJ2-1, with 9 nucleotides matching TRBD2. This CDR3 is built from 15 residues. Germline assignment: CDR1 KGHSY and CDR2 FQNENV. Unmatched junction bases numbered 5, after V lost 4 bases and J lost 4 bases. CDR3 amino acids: CASSPTSGGYNEQFF. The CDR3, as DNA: TGTGCCAGCAGCCCGACTAGCGGAGGGTACAATGAGCAGTTCTTC. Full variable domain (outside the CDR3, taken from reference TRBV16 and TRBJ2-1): GEEVAQTPKHLVRGEGQKAKLYCAPIKGHSYVFWYQQVLKNEFKFLISFQNENVFDETGMPKERFSAKCLPNSPCSLEIQATKLEDSAVYFCASSPTSGGYNEQFFGPGTRLTVL.

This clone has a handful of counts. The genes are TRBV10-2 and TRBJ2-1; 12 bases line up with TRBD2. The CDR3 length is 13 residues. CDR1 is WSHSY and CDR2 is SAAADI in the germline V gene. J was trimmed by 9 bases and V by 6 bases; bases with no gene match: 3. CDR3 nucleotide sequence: TGCGCCAGCAGGGGACTAGCGGGTAGTGAGCAGTTCTTC. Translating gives CASRGLAGSEQFF.

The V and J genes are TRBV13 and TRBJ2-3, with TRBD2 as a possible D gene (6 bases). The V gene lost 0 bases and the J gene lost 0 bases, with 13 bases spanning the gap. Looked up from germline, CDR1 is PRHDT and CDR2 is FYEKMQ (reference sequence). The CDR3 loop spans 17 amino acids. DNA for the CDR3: TGTGCCAGCAGCTTAGGCCGGGACTCTCGAAGCACAGATACGCAGTATTTT. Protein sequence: CASSLGRDSRSTDTQYF.

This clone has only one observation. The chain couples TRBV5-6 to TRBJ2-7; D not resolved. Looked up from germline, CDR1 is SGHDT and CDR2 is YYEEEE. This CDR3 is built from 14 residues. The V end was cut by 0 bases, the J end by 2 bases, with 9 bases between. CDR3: CASSLGNSAYEQYF. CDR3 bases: TGTGCCAGCAGCTTGGGAAACAGTGCCTACGAGCAGTACTTC.